This T cell receptor delta chain originates from a study of gamma-delta T cells after stem cell transplantation. The CDR3 is 18 residues long. Germline V gene data show CDR1 as GEAIGNYY and CDR2 as EKD. V shed 3 bases, J shed 0 bases, and the junction held 15 bases outside the gene matches. TCRdb processed the RT-PCR reads again with the CATT caller. This sample has about 1,600 delta-chain clones, with around 21% found just once. Material for sequencing was gamma-delta T cells. The TCR was taken from a human donor. It is not recorded whose cells these are; they may come from a transplant donor. The genes are TRDV2 and TRDJ1; TRDD3 matches 7 bases. CDR3: CACDPLGGDPHDTDKLIF. The CDR3 nucleotides are TGTGCCTGTGACCCCCTGGGGGGGGATCCCCATGACACCGATAAACTCATCTTT.